The subject of this entry is one T cell receptor beta chain. Antigen unknown. The sample originates from a study of T cell repertoires in cytomegalovirus infection. Across the whole study: Signatures in public TCR beta sequences pointed to both CMV infection and matching HLA type.

TCRdb re-derived calls from the reads in MiXCR, one entry per CDR3 protein. The table has a few hundred thousand distinct CDR3 sequences, more than 20% seen once; the top ten hold roughly an eighth. Study-wide points: Clonotypes of TCR beta that were HLA-C-restricted and CMV-specific dominated the ex vivo response.

CDR1 and CDR2 (germline): LNHNV, YYDKDF (reference sequence). Trimming took 0 bases from V and 10 from J, leaving 10 bases between them. This CDR3 is 13 amino acids long. This clonotype originated in a human donor in good health (CMV status not recorded). Some clones in this sample may be carry-over from other donors' samples. This chain uses TRBV15 with TRBJ2-1; possibly TRBD1 for D (5 bases). The material sequenced was PBMCs. The chain's CDR3 is CATSRDPGSEQFF. The CDR3 DNA reads as TGTGCCACCAGCAGAGATCCAGGGTCGGAGCAGTTCTTC.